The entry that follows covers one T cell receptor (beta chain) sequence. Original processing methods: For nucleated cells, counts were estimated from reference gene primer amplification. Repertoires were generated with immunoSEQ multiplex PCR, while TCRdb's copy carries only in-frame clones and drops some. Clone size and V and J calls were adopted from that table, with D and trimming inferred from the DNA. Of about 260,000 clones listed, approximately 87% are singletons. This sample stems from a study of blood T cell repertoires in COVID-19. Study at large: The origin of the acute and convalescent COVID-19 samples was the United States, Italy and Spain. Sources were T cells, B-cell-depleted T cells, or PBMCs; the material itself was cDNA or gDNA.

V lost 1 base and J lost 4, with 9 bases in between. Germline loops: CDR1 SGHAT, CDR2 FQNNGV. The CDR3 covers 14 residues. The sequence derives from a human donor in a cohort sampled during active COVID-19. The V gene is TRBV11-2, the J gene TRBJ2-3; tentatively, D is TRBD2 (5 bases). The material sequenced was peripheral blood. The CDR3 DNA follows: TGTGCCAGCAGCTTAGGCAGGCGGGCAGATACGCAGTATTTT. Protein sequence: CASSLGRRADTQYF.